The 16 T cell receptor beta chains reported below all come from one sample, sequenced in a study of shared clonotypes between healthy human individuals. Only in-frame clones appear in the TCRdb table, and some are missing; sequencing was by immunoSEQ multiplex PCR. The profile shows roughly 1,000,000 clones, approximately 80% of them singletons. Sequenced input: memory CD4+ T cells from PBMCs. Regarding subset: CD45RA-negative fraction. The receptor source for this set is a man between 18 and 35 years old in good health. Some clones in this sample may be carry-over from other donors' samples.

The J gene is TRBJ1-3, the V gene TRBV7-8; TRBD1 matches at 7 bases. V was clipped by 3 bases and J by 1 base; unmatched bases: 3. The germline gives CDR1 SGHVS, CDR2 FQNEAQ. The CDR3 totals 15 residues. The CDR3 DNA reads as TGTGCCAGCAGCTTGGTGACAGGGTCTGGAAACACCATATATTTT. It yields the protein CASSLVTGSGNTIYF.

This clone was observed a handful of times. The chain has TRBV23-1 and TRBJ2-4; 9 bases fit TRBD1. TRBV23-1 is flagged as an ORF with uncertain function. The trim removed 6 bases at V and 16 bases at J, leaving 10 bases unmatched. The CDR3 consists of 12 residues. CDR3 loop: CASRPTGGFRYF. For the CDR3, the DNA is TGCGCCAGCAGGCCCACAGGGGGCTTTCGCTACTTC.

This chain links TRBV28 with TRBJ2-5, with D uncertain. CDR3 length: 13 amino acids. Germline CDR1 is MDHEN and CDR2 is SYDVKM. Trimming pared 2 bases from V and 7 bases from J, leaving 11 bases between. This chain's CDR3 is CASSLGMRRTQYF. In DNA, the CDR3 is TGTGCCAGCAGTTTAGGCATGAGGAGGACCCAGTACTTC.

The CDR3 spells CASSFPSLGGYTF. In nucleotides, the CDR3 is TGTGCCAGCAGCTTTCCCAGCCTCGGTGGCTACACCTTC. V gene TRBV7-2 combines with J gene TRBJ1-2; D gene uncertain. CDR3 length equals 13 residues. V lost 3 bases, J lost 7 bases, and 12 bases lay in between. CDR1 is SGHTA, CDR2 FQGNSA, per germline.

The V gene is TRBV21-1, the J gene TRBJ2-1; the listed D gene, TRBD1, was not tested against the DNA. TRBV21-1 is reported as a pseudogene. CDR3 length: 17 amino acids. Here the CDR3 reads CASSKDLSSGDRDEQFF. The CDR3 DNA is TGTGCCAGCAGCAAAGACCTTAGTAGCGGGGACAGGGATGAGCAGTTCTTC.

The V call is TRBV15, the J call TRBJ1-1; D remains ambiguous. The CDR3 runs to 14 residues. Trimming removed 1 base from V and 6 bases from J, with 12 bases in between. In germline, CDR1 is LNHNV, CDR2 YYDKDF (reference sequence). The CDR3: CATSRVDSGAEAFF. The CDR3 bases are TGTGCCACCAGCAGAGTTGATAGTGGCGCTGAAGCTTTCTTT.

The rearrangement joins TRBV6-1 to TRBJ2-3; 8 nucleotides match TRBD1. CDR3 length: 16 residues. V was pared by 0 bases and J by 1 base, with 3 bases of the junction left unmatched. Per the germline V gene, CDR1 is MNHNS and CDR2 is SASEGT. The CDR3 coding sequence is TGTGCCAGCAGTGAAGCCCGACAGGGGCGCACAGATACGCAGTATTTT. Translation gives CASSEARQGRTDTQYF.

The J gene is TRBJ2-5, the V gene TRBV4-2; TRBD1 aligns across 8 bases. There are 15 residues in the CDR3. V lost 4 bases and J lost 4; bases outside the gene matches: 8. Germline V gene data show CDR1 as LGHNA and CDR2 as YNFKEQ. The CDR3 protein is CASSRGTGGPETQYF. The CDR3 region has the DNA TGTGCCAGCAGCCGGGGGACAGGTGGTCCAGAGACCCAGTACTTC.

The chain joins TRBV6-6 to TRBJ2-5; 12 nucleotides line up with TRBD2. Germline assignment: CDR1 MNHNY and CDR2 SVGAGI (reference sequence). With V trimmed by 6 bases and J by 5 bases, 7 bases remained unmatched. The CDR3 consists of 15 residues. This CDR3 reads CASSRATSGSETQYF. The DNA of the CDR3 is TGTGCCAGCAGCCGGGCGACTAGCGGGAGTGAGACCCAGTACTTC.

The V gene is TRBV15, the J gene TRBJ2-3, with TRBD1 matching 9 bases. CDR1 is LNHNV, CDR2 YYDKDF, per germline (reference sequence). This CDR3 is built from 17 residues. V shed 3 bases and J 5 bases; nucleotides not matched to a gene: 12. For the CDR3, the DNA is TGTGCCACCAGCAGTGGGAACAGGGGGCCGAGTATAGATACGCAGTATTTT. It specifies CATSSGNRGPSIDTQYF.

V usage is TRBV6-5 and J usage is TRBJ2-5; possibly TRBD1 or TRBD2 for D (5 bases each). Per germline, CDR1 MNHEY and CDR2 SVGAGI. V shed 4 bases and J shed 5 bases, with 17 bases lying between them. There are 15 residues in the CDR3. The CDR3 bases are TGTGCCAGCAGTTCCGCCCAAGGGACCAGGGAGACCCAGTACTTC. Its translation is CASSSAQGTRETQYF.

The table lists this clone with a count of one. This chain links TRBV7-2 with TRBJ2-2, with 9 bases identical to TRBD1. J was trimmed by 5 bases and V by 5 bases; bases with no gene match: 6. Per germline, CDR1 SGHTA and CDR2 FQGNSA. The CDR3 spans 15 residues. In DNA form, the CDR3 reads TGTGCCAGCAGCCCCGGGACAGGGAGGACCGGGGAGCTGTTTTTT. This translates into CASSPGTGRTGELFF. The variable domain in full, completed from reference TRBV7-2 and TRBJ2-2, reads GAGVSQSPSNKVTEKGKDVELRCDPISGHTALYWYRQSLGQGLEFLIYFQGNSAPDKSGLPSDRFSAERTGGSVSTLTIQRTQQEDSAVYLCASSPGTGRTGELFFGEGSRLTVL.

V is TRBV5-1 and J is TRBJ1-4; unclear D gene. The CDR3 has 13 residues. V lost 2 bases to trimming and J lost 6 bases, with 8 bases between them. Germline-derived CDR1 and CDR2 are SGHRS and YFSETQ. The CDR3, as DNA: TGCGCCAGCAGCTTAGGTGACGATGAAAAACTGTTTTTT. Protein sequence: CASSLGDDEKLFF.

The rearrangement links TRBV2 to TRBJ2-5; possibly TRBD2 for D (6 bases). This CDR3 is built from 13 residues. Germline lookup yields CDR1 SNHLY and CDR2 FYNNEI. The V and J ends lost 5 bases and 11 bases respectively, with 18 bases between them. The chain's CDR3 is CASSRDSPSYQYF. The CDR3 DNA reads as TGTGCCAGCAGTAGGGACTCCCCATCCTATCAGTACTTC.

The V call is TRBV27, the J call TRBJ2-1; tentatively, D is TRBD1 or TRBD2 (5 bases each). V was cut by 0 bases and J by 7 bases, with 10 bases left in between. The germline V gene encodes CDR1 MNHEY and CDR2 SMNVEV (reference sequence). This CDR3 comprises 14 residues. The CDR3 reads CASSLSRGSNEQFF. As DNA, the CDR3 is TGTGCCAGCAGTTTATCGAGGGGTTCGAATGAGCAGTTCTTC.

The sample holds one count of this clone. The CDR3 region is CASRVDRERREKLFF. The CDR3 DNA reads as TGTGCCAGCAGGGTGGACAGGGAACGGAGGGAAAAACTGTTTTTT. The chain combines TRBV6-1 with TRBJ1-4; 8 bases are shared with TRBD1. V trimming: 6 bases; J trimming: 8 bases; junction bases outside the gene matches: 11. This CDR3 has 15 amino acids. Germline values: CDR1 MNHNS, CDR2 SASEGT.